This TCR beta chain appears in the sequencing data of a study of blood T cell repertoires in COVID-19. In the study overall: Collection of acute and convalescent COVID-19 samples took place in the United States, Italy and Spain. PBMCs, B-cell-depleted T cells, or T cells provided the cDNA or gDNA that made up the material.

The CDR3 totals 17 residues. Trimming left V 5 bases short and J 0 bases short, with 18 bases between. Germline V gives CDR1 KGHDR, CDR2 SFDVKD. Source study methods: Reference gene primer amplification in the assay estimated nucleated cell counts. The assay was immunoSEQ multiplex PCR, and TCRdb's table has in-frame clones only and misses some. The V and J calls and clone size were taken over from that table, and D and trimming were inferred from the DNA. The sample holds around 170,000 clones, around 84% seen once. The source material was peripheral blood. The sequence derives from a man aged 25 to 40 with active or convalescent COVID-19. The V gene is TRBV24-1, the J gene TRBJ1-2; no reliable D call. The CDR3 region is CATSGPEALPPNYGYTF. CDR3 nucleotides: TGTGCCACCAGTGGCCCCGAGGCACTCCCTCCTAACTATGGCTACACCTTC.